These 8 T cell receptor beta chains share one sample of origin, sequenced in a study of cytomegalovirus exposure and HLA in healthy donors. PCR amplification relied on 60 Vbeta primers (plus 13 Jbeta primers). Repertoires were generated with immunoSEQ multiplex PCR, while TCRdb's copy carries only in-frame clones and drops some. This table holds about 100,000 clones, roughly 76% found once. What was sequenced was PBMCs. The receptors come from a woman between 55 and 75 years old in good health and CMV-seropositive.

The chain combines TRBV2 with TRBJ2-5; 7 bases agree with TRBD2. The J call is doubtful: the DNA matches TRBJ2-7 better. From germline, CDR1 is SNHLY and CDR2 FYNNEI. This CDR3 is built from 13 residues. The CDR3 loop reads CASSGSGSYEQYF. Written as DNA, the CDR3 is TGTGCCAGCAGTGGTAGCGGGTCCTACGAGCAGTACTTC.

The genes are TRBV28 and TRBJ2-7, with D possibly being TRBD2 (6 bases). The V gene's germline CDR1 is MDHEN and CDR2 SYDVKM. V lost 7 bases and J 2 bases, leaving 18 bases between the germline ends. The CDR3 contains 15 residues. CDR3 DNA sequence: TGTGCCAGCACCGGAGGGGTCCTGAATGCCTACGAGCAGTACTTC. It is translated as CASTGGVLNAYEQYF.

This clone showed up just once. The rearrangement joins TRBV5-8 to TRBJ2-3, with a weak D call TRBD2 (5 bases). V was clipped by 4 bases and J by 2 bases, with 14 bases between them. The CDR3 consists of 15 residues. The germline CDR1 and CDR2 sequences are SGHTS and YDEGEE. The CDR3 is CASSDGTGNTDTQYF. The CDR3, as DNA: TGTGCCAGCAGCGACGGAACGGGAAACACAGATACGCAGTATTTT.

The rearrangement joins TRBV10-3 to TRBJ2-7; D not certain. V was clipped by 8 bases and J by 1 base, with 6 bases between them. CDR1 is ENHRY and CDR2 is SYGVKD in the germline V gene. The CDR3 length is 11 residues. The CDR3 DNA follows: TGTGCCATCCGAGATTCCTACGAGCAGTACTTC. Amino acids: CAIRDSYEQYF.

CDR3 DNA: TGTGCCAGCAGCTTAGACCGGGACAGGGCTTACACCGGGGAGCTGTTTTTT. Translating it yields CASSLDRDRAYTGELFF. This chain joins TRBV11-3 and TRBJ2-2, with TRBD1 matching 9 bases. Germline trimming cut 0 bases from V and 3 bases from J; bases unmatched to any gene: 5. Germline V lookup: CDR1 SGHNT, CDR2 YENEEA. The CDR3 runs 17 residues.

This chain's CDR3 is CASSAGSPYNEQFF. The DNA for the CDR3 is TGTGCCAGCAGCGCAGGGTCCCCTTACAATGAGCAGTTCTTC. The chain uses TRBV7-2 and TRBJ2-1; a weak D match, TRBD1 (5 bases). V dropped 5 bases and J dropped 4 bases, with 12 bases sitting between them. The CDR3 totals 14 residues. The V gene's germline CDR1 is SGHTA and CDR2 FQGNSA.

This clone was counted only a few times. The V gene is TRBV6-5, the J gene TRBJ1-1; TRBD1 matches 8 bases. J lost 2 bases, V lost 2 bases, and 4 bases had no gene match. The CDR3 has 15 residues. Germline assignment: CDR1 MNHEY and CDR2 SVGAGI. The CDR3 loop is CASSYGDRKNTEAFF. The DNA for the CDR3 is TGTGCCAGCAGTTACGGGGACAGGAAAAACACTGAAGCTTTCTTT.

V gene TRBV2 combines with J gene TRBJ2-7, with unresolved D. V was shortened by 7 bases and J by 2 bases, with 12 bases between the two germline ends. The V gene's germline CDR1 is SNHLY and CDR2 FYNNEI. The length of the CDR3 is 13 residues. The CDR3 region is CASKVGSTYEQYF. The CDR3 DNA follows: TGTGCCAGCAAGGTGGGCTCGACCTACGAGCAGTACTTC.